This T cell receptor beta chain originates from a study of T cell responses to AZD1222 COVID-19 vaccine. Study results and limitations: Spike-wide coverage was observed for vaccine-associated CD4 TCRs, with dominant responses at 160-218 and 743-854.

Produced via immunoSEQ multiplex PCR; TCRdb's table is partial and in-frame only. The table shows 130,000 to 150,000 clones, with 90% occurring only once. This CDR3 spans 19 amino acids. From germline, CDR1 is SGHAT and CDR2 FQNNGV. V lost 5 bases and J lost 0; bases outside the gene matches: 11. As for this clone: Its antigen is still unknown.

The specimen comprised peripheral blood, sampled on day 0 of AZD1222 vaccination. The TCR comes from an adult in good health. V usage is TRBV11-2 and J usage is TRBJ1-4; 11 nucleotides align to TRBD1. CDR3 in DNA: TGTGCCAGCAGCCACCAAGGACAGGGGGCTGTTGCAACTAATGAAAAACTGTTTTTT. This gives the protein CASSHQGQGAVATNEKLFF. Full variable domain (rest looked up from reference TRBV11-2 and TRBJ1-4): EAGVAQSPRYKIIEKRQSVAFWCNPISGHATLYWYQQILGQGPKLLIQFQNNGVVDDSQLPKDRFSAERLKGVDSTLKIQPAKLEDSAVYLCASSHQGQGAVATNEKLFFGSGTQLSVL.